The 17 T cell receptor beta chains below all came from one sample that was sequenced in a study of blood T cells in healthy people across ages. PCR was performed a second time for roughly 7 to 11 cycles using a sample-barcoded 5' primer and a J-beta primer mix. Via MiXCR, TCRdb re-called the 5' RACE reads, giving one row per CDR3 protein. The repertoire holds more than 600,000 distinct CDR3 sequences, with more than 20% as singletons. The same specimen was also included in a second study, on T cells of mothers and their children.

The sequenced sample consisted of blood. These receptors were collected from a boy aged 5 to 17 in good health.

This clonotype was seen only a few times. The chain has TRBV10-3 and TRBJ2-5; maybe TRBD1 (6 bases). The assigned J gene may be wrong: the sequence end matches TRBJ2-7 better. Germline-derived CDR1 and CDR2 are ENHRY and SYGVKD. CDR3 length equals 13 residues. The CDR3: CAIRERGSHEQYF. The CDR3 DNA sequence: TGTGCCATCAGGGAAAGGGGGAGCCACGAGCAGTACTTC.

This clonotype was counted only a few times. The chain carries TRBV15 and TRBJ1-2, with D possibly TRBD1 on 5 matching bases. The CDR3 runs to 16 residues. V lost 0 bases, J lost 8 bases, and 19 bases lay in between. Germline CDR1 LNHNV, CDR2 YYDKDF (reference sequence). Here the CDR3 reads CATSRDRMTALEGYTF. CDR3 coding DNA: TGTGCCACCAGCAGAGATCGAATGACAGCCTTGGAGGGCTACACCTTC.

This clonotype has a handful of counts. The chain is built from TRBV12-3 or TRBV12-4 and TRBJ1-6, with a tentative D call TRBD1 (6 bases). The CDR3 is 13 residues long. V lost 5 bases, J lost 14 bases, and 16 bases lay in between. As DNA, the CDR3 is TGTGCCAGCAGTGATAGGGGGACTTCGTCCCTCCACTTT. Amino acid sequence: CASSDRGTSSLHF.

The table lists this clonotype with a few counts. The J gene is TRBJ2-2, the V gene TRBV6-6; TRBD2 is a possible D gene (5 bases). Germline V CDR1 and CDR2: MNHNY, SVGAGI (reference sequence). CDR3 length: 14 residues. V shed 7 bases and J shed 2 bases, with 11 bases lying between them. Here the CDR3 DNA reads TGTGCCAGCATTGACGGAGGAAACACCGGGGAGCTGTTTTTT. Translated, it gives CASIDGGNTGELFF.

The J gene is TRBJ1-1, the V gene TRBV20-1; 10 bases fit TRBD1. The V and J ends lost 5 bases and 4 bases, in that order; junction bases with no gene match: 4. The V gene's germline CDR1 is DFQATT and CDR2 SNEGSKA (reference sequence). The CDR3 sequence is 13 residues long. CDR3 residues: CSARGQGVTEAFF. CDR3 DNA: TGCAGTGCTCGCGGACAGGGGGTCACTGAAGCTTTCTTT.

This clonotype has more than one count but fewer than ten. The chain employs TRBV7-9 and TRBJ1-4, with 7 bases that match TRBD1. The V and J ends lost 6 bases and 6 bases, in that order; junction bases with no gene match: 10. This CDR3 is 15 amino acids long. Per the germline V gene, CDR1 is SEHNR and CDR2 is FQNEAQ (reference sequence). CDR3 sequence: CASSSWTGLDEKLFF. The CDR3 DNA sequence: TGTGCCAGCAGTTCATGGACAGGTCTGGATGAAAAACTGTTTTTT.

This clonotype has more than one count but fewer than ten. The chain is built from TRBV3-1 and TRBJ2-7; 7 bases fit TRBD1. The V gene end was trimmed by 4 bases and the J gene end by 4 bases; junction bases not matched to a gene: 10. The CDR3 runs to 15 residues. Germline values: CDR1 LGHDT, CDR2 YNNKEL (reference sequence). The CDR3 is CASSPRQGPPYEQYF. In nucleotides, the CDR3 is TGTGCCAGCAGCCCGAGACAGGGTCCCCCGTACGAGCAGTACTTC.

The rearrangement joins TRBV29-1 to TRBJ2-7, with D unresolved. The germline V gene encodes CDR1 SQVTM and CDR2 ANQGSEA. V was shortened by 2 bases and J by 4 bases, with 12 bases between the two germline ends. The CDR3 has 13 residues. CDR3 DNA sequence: TGCAGCGTTGAATCCGGCTCGGCGTACGAGCAGTACTTC. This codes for CSVESGSAYEQYF.

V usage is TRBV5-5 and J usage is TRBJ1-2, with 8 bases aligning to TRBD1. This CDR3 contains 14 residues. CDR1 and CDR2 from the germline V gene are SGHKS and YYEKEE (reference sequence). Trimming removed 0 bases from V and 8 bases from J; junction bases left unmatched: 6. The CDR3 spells CASSLAGGEGGYTF. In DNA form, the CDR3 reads TGTGCCAGCAGCTTGGCAGGGGGCGAGGGCGGCTACACCTTC.

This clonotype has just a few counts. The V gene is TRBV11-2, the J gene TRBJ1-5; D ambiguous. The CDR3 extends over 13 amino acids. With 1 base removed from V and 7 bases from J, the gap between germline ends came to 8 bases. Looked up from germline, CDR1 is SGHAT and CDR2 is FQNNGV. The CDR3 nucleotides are TGTGCCAGCAGCTTAGTACATCGGCAGCCCCAGCATTTT. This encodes CASSLVHRQPQHF.

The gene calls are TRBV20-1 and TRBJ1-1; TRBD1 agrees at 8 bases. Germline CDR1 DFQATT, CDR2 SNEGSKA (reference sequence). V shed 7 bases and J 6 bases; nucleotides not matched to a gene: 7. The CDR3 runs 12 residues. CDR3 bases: TGCAGTGTCTCGGACAGGGAGCCTGAAGCTTTCTTT. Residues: CSVSDREPEAFF.

DNA of the CDR3: TGTGCCAGCAGTTTTACTAGCGGGACCCAAGAGACCCAGTACTTC. It encodes CASSFTSGTQETQYF. The chain links TRBV7-9 to TRBJ2-5, with TRBD2 matching 10 bases. Germline lookup yields CDR1 SEHNR and CDR2 FQNEAQ (reference sequence). Trimming took 6 bases from V and 1 from J; bases not matched to a gene: 5. This CDR3 has 15 amino acids.

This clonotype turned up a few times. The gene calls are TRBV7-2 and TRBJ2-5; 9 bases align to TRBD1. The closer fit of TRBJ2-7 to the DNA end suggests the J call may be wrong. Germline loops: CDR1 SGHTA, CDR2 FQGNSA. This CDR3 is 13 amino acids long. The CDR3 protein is CASRLTGGGEQYF. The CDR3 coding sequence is TGTGCCAGCAGACTCACAGGGGGCGGCGAGCAGTACTTC.

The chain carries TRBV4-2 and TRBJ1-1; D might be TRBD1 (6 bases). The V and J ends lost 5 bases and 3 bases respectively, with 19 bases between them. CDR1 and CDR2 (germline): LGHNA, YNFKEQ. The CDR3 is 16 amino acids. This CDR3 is CASSALRGPEDTEAFF. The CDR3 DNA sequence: TGTGCCAGCAGCGCCTTACGGGGGCCGGAGGACACTGAAGCTTTCTTT.

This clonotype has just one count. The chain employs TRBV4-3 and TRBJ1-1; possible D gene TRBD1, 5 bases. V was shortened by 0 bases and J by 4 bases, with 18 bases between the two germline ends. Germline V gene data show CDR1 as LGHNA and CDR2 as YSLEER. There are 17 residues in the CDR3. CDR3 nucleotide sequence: TGCGCCAGCAGCCAAGATCAGAACGGGGCACAGATCACTGAAGCTTTCTTT. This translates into CASSQDQNGAQITEAFF.

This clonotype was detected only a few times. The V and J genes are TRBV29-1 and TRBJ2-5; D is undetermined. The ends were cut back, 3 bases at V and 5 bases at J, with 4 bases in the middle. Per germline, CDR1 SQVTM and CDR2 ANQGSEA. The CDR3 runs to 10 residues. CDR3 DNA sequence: TGCAGCGTTGATGGGGAGACCCAGTACTTC. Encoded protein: CSVDGETQYF.

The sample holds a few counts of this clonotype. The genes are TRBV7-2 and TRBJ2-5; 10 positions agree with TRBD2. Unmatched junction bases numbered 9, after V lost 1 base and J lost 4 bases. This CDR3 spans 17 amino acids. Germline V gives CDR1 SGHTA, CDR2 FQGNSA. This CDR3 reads CASSLVGSGRATETQYF. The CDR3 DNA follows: TGTGCCAGCAGCTTAGTCGGGAGCGGGAGGGCCACAGAGACCCAGTACTTC.